The 8 T cell receptor beta chains listed next were all sequenced from one sample in a study of T-cell reconstitution after alpha-beta-depleted transplantation in children listed by TCRdb under 2016. Libraries were constructed by PCR. These reads were obtained on an Illumina HiSeq 2500. To normalize quantification of the TCRbeta repertoire, the TCR libraries were built with molecular barcoding that relied on unique molecular identifiers. TCRdb took the public reads, trimmed them with fastp at Q25, ran MiXCR for clone calling and kept in-frame beta chains. When rows share a CDR3 protein, they turn into one entry using the most common DNA and genes. In all, the sample holds nearly 550,000 distinct CDR3 sequences, and roughly 18% of those were seen once. The top ten constitute roughly 3.3% of the sample. Sequences were derived from PBMCs from the stem cell graft donor, sampled from the stem cell graft. Every receptor here comes from a human donor who donated a stem cell graft to a child with acute lymphoblastic leukemia.

This clonotype turned up a few times. The V and J genes are TRBV10-3 and TRBJ2-3; weak D call: TRBD2 (6 bases). Germline-derived CDR1 and CDR2 are ENHRY and SYGVKD. The CDR3 covers 13 residues. V lost 8 bases and J lost 2, with 11 bases in between. The CDR3 DNA follows: TGTGCCATCTCCGGGGGAGACACAGATACGCAGTATTTT. Translation gives CAISGGDTDTQYF.

V gene TRBV29-1 combines with J gene TRBJ1-1, with a possible D match to TRBD1 (5 bases). Germline values: CDR1 SQVTM, CDR2 ANQGSEA. CDR3 size: 12 residues. V lost 4 bases and J 1 base, leaving 7 bases between the germline ends. The CDR3 DNA follows: TGCAGCGTTGTTGGACAGAACACTGAAGCTTTCTTT. It encodes CSVVGQNTEAFF. Using reference TRBV29-1 and TRBJ1-1 for the parts outside the CDR3, the full variable domain is SAVISQKPSRDICQRGTSLTIQCQVDSQVTMMFWYRQQPGQSLTLIATANQGSEATYESGFVIDKFPISRPNLTFSTLTVSNMSPEDSSIYLCSVVGQNTEAFFGQGTRLTVV.

This clonotype was seen a few times. This chain uses TRBV5-1 with TRBJ2-1; 12 positions match TRBD2. Germline V gene data show CDR1 as SGHRS and CDR2 as YFSETQ. V was clipped by 5 bases and J by 6 bases; unmatched bases: 6. This CDR3 is built from 15 residues. The CDR3 here is CASSSTSGSGNEQFF. The DNA for the CDR3 is TGCGCCAGCAGTTCGACTAGCGGGAGTGGCAATGAGCAGTTCTTC.

This clonotype has just a few counts. The chain uses TRBV20-1 and TRBJ1-2; no clear D. The CDR3 length is 11 residues. CDR1 is DFQATT and CDR2 is SNEGSKA in the germline V gene (reference sequence). Trimming took 3 bases from V and 5 from J, leaving 7 bases between them. CDR3 nucleotide sequence: TGCAGTGCTAGCACCGAGTATGGCTACACCTTC. The encoded protein is CSASTEYGYTF.

The V gene is TRBV15, the J gene TRBJ2-1, with 10 bases identical to TRBD2. This CDR3 comprises 16 residues. Germline loops: CDR1 LNHNV, CDR2 YYDKDF (reference sequence). V lost 0 bases, J lost 8 bases, and 7 bases stayed unmatched. The CDR3 loop reads CATSRERGLASHEQFF. CDR3 bases: TGTGCCACCAGCAGAGAACGGGGACTAGCGTCACATGAGCAGTTCTTC.

CDR3 in amino acids: CASSSSQGPGYEQYF. The CDR3 DNA is TGTGCCAGCAGTTCATCACAGGGGCCTGGCTACGAGCAGTACTTC. V is TRBV27 and J is TRBJ2-7, with 7 bases fitting TRBD1. Trimming removed 4 bases from V and 3 bases from J; junction bases left unmatched: 9. There are 15 residues in the CDR3. Germline V gene sequence: CDR1 MNHEY, CDR2 SMNVEV (reference sequence).

The chain couples TRBV5-1 to TRBJ2-3, with D perhaps assigned TRBD1 or TRBD2 (5 bases each). The CDR3 loop spans 15 amino acids. Germline-derived CDR1 and CDR2 are SGHRS and YFSETQ. Trimming removed 4 bases at V and 6 bases at J, with 18 bases between. CDR3 protein: CASSPITVGVDTQYF. The CDR3 nucleotides read TGCGCCAGCAGCCCAATAACTGTGGGGGTCGATACGCAGTATTTT.

This clonotype has only a few counts. The chain couples TRBV12-3 or TRBV12-4 to TRBJ2-5; D perhaps matches TRBD1 (5 bases). Trimming cost V 0 bases and J 1 base, with 9 bases left between them. The CDR3 runs 15 residues. The CDR3 nucleotides are TGTGCCAGCAGTTTAGCGCCGACAGCCCAAGAGACCCAGTACTTC. Translating it yields CASSLAPTAQETQYF.